This TCR beta chain was obtained from a study of cytomegalovirus exposure and HLA in healthy donors. Whole-study findings and limits: A later analysis found common viral pathogens apparently linked to several of the most significant clusters.

After removal of 4 bases from V and 0 bases from J, the junction contained 13 bases not matched to a gene. This CDR3 has 18 amino acids. From germline, CDR1 is SGDLS and CDR2 YYNGEE. Concerning this clone itself: Its target is unknown.

Researchers ran the PCR with 60 Vbeta and 13 Jbeta primers. Sequencing was performed with immunoSEQ multiplex PCR; in TCRdb, only in-frame clones are kept and a portion is missing. The sample gives 150,000 to 160,000 clones, approximately 74% of which show up once; approximately 2.6% is in the top ten. The clonotype was recovered from a man aged 18 to 29 in good health and CMV-seronegative. The chain uses TRBV9 and TRBJ2-5; 9 positions agree with TRBD2. Sequencing was carried out using PBMCs. CDR3 coding DNA: TGTGCCAGCAGCCGACCCAGCGGGGGGCCGGGGTACCAAGAGACCCAGTACTTC. It is translated as CASSRPSGGPGYQETQYF.